The 11 T cell receptor beta chains given below trace back to one sample, sequenced in a study of blood T cells in healthy people across ages. Primers used in a second PCR of roughly 7 to 12 cycles were a sample-barcoded 5' primer and a J-beta primer mix. TCRdb redid the calling of the 5' RACE reads with MiXCR, one entry per CDR3 protein. The table lists some 850,000 distinct CDR3 sequences, about 26% of them singletons. This same sample was also part of a study on T cells of mothers and their children.

The sample comprised blood. The receptor set was obtained from a boy aged 10-17 years in good health.

The V call is TRBV12-3 or TRBV12-4, the J call TRBJ2-5, with D tentatively TRBD1 (6 bases). Trimming cost V 2 bases and J 5 bases, with 12 bases left between them. The CDR3 runs 14 residues. CDR3 nucleotide sequence: TGTGCCAGCAGTTTAATGGGGGCTGGGGAGACCCAGTACTTC. It translates to CASSLMGAGETQYF.

Only a few counts were recorded for this clonotype. The chain carries TRBV7-2 and TRBJ2-5, with a weak D call TRBD2 (5 bases). Trimming left V 5 bases short and J 1 base short, with 11 bases between. The CDR3 loop spans 14 amino acids. CDR1 and CDR2 (germline): SGHTA, FQGNSA. The CDR3 sequence: CASSIGGVQETQYF. As DNA, the CDR3 is TGTGCCAGCAGCATTGGAGGAGTCCAAGAGACCCAGTACTTC.

A note on this clonotype: Mismatch with germline at one junction end may stem from a read error. The chain combines TRBV6-6 with TRBJ1-4; D gene uncertain. The CDR3 spans 13 residues. Germline V CDR1 and CDR2: MNHNY, SVGAGI (reference sequence). The CDR3 bases are TGTGCCAGTAGTTCTCAAAGGCATGAAAAACTGTTTTTT. Translating it yields CASSSQRHEKLFF.

V usage is TRBV20-1 and J usage is TRBJ2-5, with D unclear. The CDR3 has 13 amino acids. With 3 bases removed from V and 1 base from J, the gap between germline ends came to 9 bases. The germline gives CDR1 DFQATT, CDR2 SNEGSKA (reference sequence). CDR3 DNA sequence: TGCAGTGCTAGTTACCGGAGCCAAGAGACCCAGTACTTC. Its translation: CSASYRSQETQYF.

The chain uses TRBV15 and TRBJ1-1; D uncertain. The CDR3 is 13 amino acids. V was pared by 0 bases and J by 1 base, with 3 bases between. Germline V gene lookup returns CDR1 LNHNV and CDR2 YYDKDF (reference sequence). This CDR3 reads CATSRERNTEAFF. CDR3 in DNA: TGTGCCACCAGCAGAGAGCGGAACACTGAAGCTTTCTTT.

The chain links TRBV6-5 to TRBJ1-3; D unclear. V was cut by 7 bases and J by 2 bases, with 9 bases left in between. The length of the CDR3 is 13 residues. The germline V gene has CDR1 MNHEY and CDR2 SVGAGI. CDR3 sequence (DNA): TGTGCCAGCATCGGACCTACTGGAAACACCATATATTTT. It codes for CASIGPTGNTIYF.

The chain joins TRBV29-1 to TRBJ2-3; D is perhaps TRBD2 (6 bases). The germline V gene encodes CDR1 SQVTM and CDR2 ANQGSEA. CDR3 length equals 16 residues. Trimming took off 4 bases at V and 0 bases at J, with 17 bases between the two ends. For the CDR3, the DNA is TGCAGCGTTGGTTTCGGGGGACGACCGAGCACAGATACGCAGTATTTT. It specifies CSVGFGGRPSTDTQYF.

The chain employs TRBV7-9 and TRBJ2-1, with D perhaps given as TRBD1 or TRBD2 (5 bases each). CDR1 is SEHNR, CDR2 FQNEAQ, per germline (reference sequence). The CDR3 covers 14 residues. Deletions cut 6 bases from V and 7 bases from J, with 16 bases between. CDR3 sequence: CASRPGPLRNEQFF. For the CDR3, the DNA is TGTGCCAGCAGACCGGGACCCCTGCGGAATGAGCAGTTCTTC.

The chain is built from TRBV7-2 and TRBJ2-5, with unresolved D. Judging by the DNA end, TRBJ2-1 fits better; the J call may be wrong. Germline V gives CDR1 SGHTA, CDR2 FQGNSA. The CDR3 has 12 amino acids. The CDR3 sequence is CASSLPHNEQFF. The CDR3 nucleotides are TGTGCCAGCAGCTTACCGCACAATGAGCAGTTCTTC.

The chain employs TRBV14 and TRBJ2-4; D not certain. Germline CDR1 is SGHDN and CDR2 is FVKESK. There are 14 residues in the CDR3. V gave up 1 base and J gave up 8 bases, with 12 bases separating them. CDR3: CASSQVTQADIQYF. DNA of the CDR3: TGTGCCAGCAGCCAAGTTACTCAGGCGGACATTCAGTACTTC.

The CDR3 bases are TGTGCCAGCAGCCCCTCCGAGCCCCAAGAGACCCAGTACTTC. Residues: CASSPSEPQETQYF. The chain is built from TRBV7-8 and TRBJ2-5; no clear D gene. Germline CDR1 SGHVS, CDR2 FQNEAQ. CDR3 length equals 14 residues. The V end was cut by 5 bases, the J end by 1 base, with 11 bases between.